The entry below gives a single TCR beta chain sequence along with its context. The sample originates from a study of graft-versus-host responses after intestinal transplantation. Study context: Grafts were multivisceral, liver-intestinal, or isolated intestinal. Recipients were all induced with anti-thymocyte globulin, then given tacrolimus and steroids for around three years.

The starting material, graft tissue, was processed to release intraepithelial and lamina propria lymphocytes. The CDR3 has 15 residues. Germline CDR1 is SGHTS and CDR2 is YDEGEE. Trimming took off 0 bases at V and 8 bases at J, with 17 bases between the two ends. The method was immunoSEQ multiplex PCR; TCRdb's version includes in-frame clones alone and lacks a portion of them. The table has just under 20,000 clones, around three quarters seen once. This clonotype was obtained from a human patient who received an intestinal transplant, so some T cells may come from the graft donor. This rearrangement joins TRBV5-8 to TRBJ1-1, with no clear D. The starting material was ileum tissue, obtained about 21 days after intestinal transplant. Here the CDR3 DNA reads TGTGCCAGCAGCTTGGTGTGGCTTTTTACGGGAGAAGCTTTCTTT. This codes for CASSLVWLFTGEAFF. Looking up the rest from reference TRBV5-8 and TRBJ1-1 gives the full variable domain: EAGVTQSPTHLIKTRGQQATLRCSPISGHTSVYWYQQALGLGLQFLLWYDEGEERNRGNFPPRFSGRQFPNYSSELNVNALELEDSALYLCASSLVWLFTGEAFFGQGTRLTVV.